This entry lists 16 T cell receptor beta chains sequenced from one sample in a study of T cells in localized non-small cell lung cancer (dated by TCRdb to 2019 to 2021). The library relied on the immunoSEQ multiplex PCR assay. TCRdb took this table from immuneACCESS and kept in-frame rearrangements with V and J called. Such tables lack part of the clones; where checked against another copy, unresolved V genes explain under half of the gap, and the rest is unexplained. This sample comprises 45,000 or so clones, 90% to 95% of them detected only once. The top ten clones comprise over 9.5% of the sample. The material sequenced was PBMCs, taken before any cancer treatment. The receptors here all came from a woman aged 35-70 years with stage II lung adenocarcinoma.

The genes are TRBV13 and TRBJ2-5; TRBD2 aligns across 9 bases. The ends lost 5 bases at V and 2 bases at J; junction bases unmatched: 9. The CDR3 extends over 16 amino acids. CDR1 and CDR2 from the germline V gene are PRHDT and FYEKMQ (reference sequence). In DNA form, the CDR3 reads TGTGCCAGCAGCCCCCCGACTAGCGGCCCACAAGAGACCCAGTACTTC. Amino acid sequence: CASSPPTSGPQETQYF.

The count of this clone is one. This sequence joins TRBV5-5 and TRBJ2-5; 8 bases line up with TRBD1. Germline V gene data show CDR1 as SGHKS and CDR2 as YYEKEE (reference sequence). The CDR3 has 16 amino acids. V was clipped by 0 bases and J by 5 bases; unmatched bases: 9. The CDR3 spells CASSLGVGQGEETQYF. The CDR3 DNA follows: TGTGCCAGCAGCTTGGGAGTTGGACAGGGCGAGGAGACCCAGTACTTC.

This rearrangement joins TRBV27 to TRBJ1-1; the match to TRBD1 covers 7 bases. V shed 4 bases, J shed 1 base, and the junction held 3 bases outside the gene matches. The CDR3 totals 14 residues. Looked up from germline, CDR1 is MNHEY and CDR2 is SMNVEV (reference sequence). CDR3 in DNA: TGTGCCAGCAGTTGGGACAGACAGAACACTGAAGCTTTCTTT. Translating it yields CASSWDRQNTEAFF.

Only a few counts were recorded for this clone. The genes are TRBV9 and TRBJ2-7; no firm D call. CDR1 SGDLS and CDR2 YYNGEE come from the germline V gene. The CDR3 contains 13 residues. V shed 4 bases and J shed 2 bases, with 10 bases lying between them. CDR3: CASSSGLTYEQYF. The DNA for the CDR3 is TGTGCCAGCAGCTCGGGCCTGACCTACGAGCAGTACTTC.

The chain employs TRBV5-3 and TRBJ2-5; TRBD2 agrees at 12 bases. TRBV5-3 is labeled an ORF, and its function is uncertain. The CDR3 runs 16 residues. V shed 3 bases and J 3 bases; nucleotides not matched to a gene: 6. CDR3 in DNA: TGTGCCAGAAGCTCATCTAGCGGGGGGGCCAAAGAGACCCAGTACTTC. Encoded protein: CARSSSSGGAKETQYF.

This sequence joins TRBV11-2 and TRBJ1-1, with D possibly TRBD1 on 6 matching bases. CDR3 length equals 14 residues. Deletions cut 4 bases from V and 11 bases from J, with 20 bases between. Germline CDR1 and CDR2: SGHAT and FQNNGV. The CDR3 loop is CASSSLMGRGGAFF. CDR3 coding DNA: TGTGCCAGCAGCTCCCTAATGGGCCGAGGGGGGGCTTTCTTT.

The chain combines TRBV18 with TRBJ1-5; tentatively, D is TRBD1 (6 bases). The CDR3 runs 16 residues. Trimming took off 2 bases at V and 1 base at J, with 12 bases between the two ends. Germline CDR1 and CDR2: KGHSH and LQKENI. The CDR3 here is CASSPMGAGSNQPQHF. The CDR3 DNA sequence: TGTGCCAGCTCACCAATGGGGGCGGGGAGCAATCAGCCCCAGCATTTT.

This clone was seen only once. The gene calls are TRBV6-6 and TRBJ1-3, with 8 bases identical to TRBD1. This CDR3 has 14 amino acids. From germline, CDR1 is MNHNY and CDR2 SVGAGI (reference sequence). The junction had 3 bases not matched to a gene; V was cut back by 6 bases and J by 2 bases. The CDR3 sequence is CASRDRVPGNTIYF. The CDR3 DNA is TGTGCCAGCAGGGACAGGGTTCCTGGAAACACCATATATTTT.

The chain employs TRBV29-1 and TRBJ1-4, with TRBD1 identical over 11 bases. Germline CDR1 reads SQVTM; CDR2 reads ANQGSEA. The CDR3 runs to 14 residues. J lost 4 bases, V lost 6 bases, and 4 bases had no gene match. For the CDR3, the DNA is TGCAGCGTCGGACAGGGGGCTAATAATGAAAAACTGTTTTTT. Its protein product is CSVGQGANNEKLFF.

The chain combines TRBV4-1 with TRBJ1-5, with D possibly matching TRBD1 (6 bases). The V and J ends lost 0 bases and 7 bases respectively, with 13 bases between them. This CDR3 region has 15 residues. CDR1 is MGHRA and CDR2 is YSYEKL in the germline V gene. CDR3 region: CASSQDEAGAQPQHF. CDR3 bases: TGCGCCAGCAGCCAAGATGAGGCGGGGGCGCAGCCCCAGCATTTT.

Comment on this clone: The junction differs from germline at one of its ends, possibly a read error. The V and J genes are TRBV11-2 and TRBJ1-2, with D uncertain. Per the germline V gene, CDR1 is SGHAT and CDR2 is FQNNGV. The CDR3 is 12 residues long. The CDR3 here is CASSLENYGYTF. As DNA, the CDR3 is TGTGCCAGCAGCCTAGAAAACTATGGCTACACCTTC.

The CDR3 DNA reads TGTGCCAGCAGTTTCACGCACCGGCCGCCCTACGAGCAGTACTTC. This codes for CASSFTHRPPYEQYF. This sequence joins TRBV28 and TRBJ2-7; unclear D gene. Germline V gene data show CDR1 as MDHEN and CDR2 as SYDVKM. V shed 3 bases and J shed 2 bases, with 14 bases lying between them. The CDR3 has 15 residues.

V gene TRBV15 combines with J gene TRBJ2-5, with D possibly matching TRBD1 (5 bases). Germline V CDR1 and CDR2: LNHNV, YYDKDF (reference sequence). The CDR3 sequence is 15 residues long. The V end was cut by 0 bases, the J end by 1 base, with 9 bases between. The CDR3 reads CATSRDQDTQETQYF. CDR3 bases: TGTGCCACCAGCAGAGATCAGGACACCCAAGAGACCCAGTACTTC.

The gene calls are TRBV5-1 and TRBJ1-4, with D perhaps matching TRBD1 (6 bases). CDR1 is SGHRS, CDR2 YFSETQ, per germline. The length of the CDR3 is 17 residues. V was pared by 1 base and J by 4 bases, with 17 bases between. The DNA of the CDR3 is TGCGCCAGCAGCTTGAGGAGGACAGACGGGATTAATGAAAAACTGTTTTTT. As protein: CASSLRRTDGINEKLFF.

The rearrangement uses TRBV7-9 and TRBJ1-1; D is perhaps TRBD1 (5 bases). V shed 1 base and J shed 4 bases, with 10 bases lying between them. The CDR3 sequence is 14 residues long. Germline CDR1 SEHNR, CDR2 FQNEAQ (reference sequence). The CDR3 reads CASSLVSRGTEAFF. The CDR3 DNA is TGTGCCAGCAGCTTAGTGTCTAGGGGCACTGAAGCTTTCTTT. Drawing the rest from reference TRBV7-9 and TRBJ1-1, the complete variable domain is DTGVSQNPRHKITKRGQNVTFRCDPISEHNRLYWYRQTLGQGPEFLTYFQNEAQLEKSRLLSDRFSAERPKGSFSTLEIQRTEQGDSAMYLCASSLVSRGTEAFFGQGTRLTVV.

The chain joins TRBV7-2 to TRBJ2-1; tentatively, D is TRBD2 (7 bases). V was cut by 6 bases and J by 1 base, with 13 bases left in between. Germline loops: CDR1 SGHTA, CDR2 FQGNSA. This CDR3 is 15 amino acids long. The CDR3 spells CASRDSGTSYNEQFF. CDR3 DNA sequence: TGTGCCAGCAGAGACAGCGGGACATCCTACAATGAGCAGTTCTTC.